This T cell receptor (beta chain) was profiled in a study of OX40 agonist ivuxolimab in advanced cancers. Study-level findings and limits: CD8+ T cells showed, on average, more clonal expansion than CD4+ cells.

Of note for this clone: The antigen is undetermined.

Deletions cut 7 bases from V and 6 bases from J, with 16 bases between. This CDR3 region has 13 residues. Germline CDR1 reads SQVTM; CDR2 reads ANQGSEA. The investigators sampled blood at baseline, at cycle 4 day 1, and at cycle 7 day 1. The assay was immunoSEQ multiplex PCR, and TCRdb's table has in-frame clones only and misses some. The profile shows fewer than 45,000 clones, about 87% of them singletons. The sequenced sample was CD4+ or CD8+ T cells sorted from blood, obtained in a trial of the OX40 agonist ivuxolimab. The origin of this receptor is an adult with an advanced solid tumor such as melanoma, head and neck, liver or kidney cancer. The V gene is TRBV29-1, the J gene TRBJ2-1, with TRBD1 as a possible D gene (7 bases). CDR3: CSARDSWVNEQFF. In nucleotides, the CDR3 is TGCAGCGCGCGGGACAGCTGGGTCAATGAGCAGTTCTTC.